The 29 T cell receptor beta chains reported below all come from one sample, sequenced in a study of Ad26.COV2.S vaccination and SARS-CoV-2 variants. Clones were read by immunoSEQ multiplex PCR, and TCRdb kept only the in-frame ones, dropping some. This sample has roughly 180,000 clones, with approximately 90% found just once. The source was peripheral blood, collected after recovery from COVID-19. These receptors all come from a human donor who had recovered from COVID-19.

This clone was observed a handful of times. V and J are TRBV5-1 and TRBJ2-1; TRBD2 matches 9 bases. The CDR3 extends over 19 amino acids. V trimming: 0 bases; J trimming: 0 bases; junction bases outside the gene matches: 10. Germline V gene lookup returns CDR1 SGHRS and CDR2 YFSETQ. The CDR3 spells CASSLERASGKSSYNEQFF. The CDR3 DNA follows: TGCGCCAGCAGCTTGGAGAGGGCTAGCGGGAAGTCCTCCTACAATGAGCAGTTCTTC. Filled out from reference TRBV5-1 and TRBJ2-1, the complete variable domain reads KAGVTQTPRYLIKTRGQQVTLSCSPISGHRSVSWYQQTPGQGLQFLFEYFSETQRNKGNFPGRFSGRQFSNSRSEMNVSTLELGDSALYLCASSLERASGKSSYNEQFFGPGTRLTVL.

The chain is built from TRBV2 and TRBJ1-1; 7 bases fit TRBD1. The germline V gene has CDR1 SNHLY and CDR2 FYNNEI. This CDR3 is built from 12 residues. After removal of 8 bases from V and 6 bases from J, the junction contained 6 bases not matched to a gene. CDR3 nucleotide sequence: TGTGCCAGCGGAGGGGGCTCCGCTGAAGCTTTCTTT. Amino acids: CASGGGSAEAFF.

The chain's CDR3 is CASSSAGVADTQYF. The CDR3 nucleotides read TGTGCCAGCAGCTCAGCGGGAGTCGCAGATACGCAGTATTTT. The genes are TRBV6-5 and TRBJ2-3, with TRBD2 matching over 8 bases. Germline-derived CDR1 and CDR2 are MNHEY and SVGAGI. The CDR3 is made up of 14 amino acids. After removal of 6 bases from V and 4 bases from J, the junction contained 6 bases not matched to a gene.

The chain carries TRBV4-1 and TRBJ2-7; the D is unclear. The V gene's germline CDR1 is MGHRA and CDR2 YSYEKL. The CDR3 extends over 15 amino acids. The V gene lost 1 base and the J gene lost 1 base, with 11 bases spanning the gap. Here the CDR3 DNA reads TGCGCCAGCAGCCAAGCCAGCGCGAGATCCTACGAGCAGTACTTC. Protein sequence: CASSQASARSYEQYF.

The gene calls are TRBV6-5 and TRBJ2-3; 11 bases agree with TRBD2. The V gene's germline CDR1 is MNHEY and CDR2 SVGAGI. This CDR3 comprises 15 residues. Losses at the gene ends were 10 bases for V and 1 base for J; bases not matched to a gene: 7. The CDR3 sequence is CATNPLAGGTDTQYF. CDR3 bases: TGTGCCACCAACCCACTAGCGGGAGGCACAGATACGCAGTATTTT.

This sequence joins TRBV21-1 and TRBJ2-7; the tabulated D call, TRBD1, remains unverified against the DNA. TRBV21-1 is a listed pseudogene. CDR3 length equals 18 residues. CDR3 in amino acids: CASRKGDNGSGCPYEQYF. The CDR3 coding sequence is TGTGCCAGCAGAAAGGGGGATAATGGGTCGGGGTGCCCCTACGAGCAGTACTTC.

This clone was observed a single time. This chain joins TRBV5-8 and TRBJ2-7, with unresolved D. V was cut by 4 bases and J by 7 bases, with 18 bases left in between. Germline V gene lookup returns CDR1 SGHTS and CDR2 YDEGEE. The CDR3 totals 14 residues. The CDR3 nucleotides read TGTGCCAGCAGCCCTAGGACGGCTATAGTGGAGCAGTACTTC. It encodes CASSPRTAIVEQYF. Looking up the rest from reference TRBV5-8 and TRBJ2-7 gives the full variable domain: EAGVTQSPTHLIKTRGQQATLRCSPISGHTSVYWYQQALGLGLQFLLWYDEGEERNRGNFPPRFSGRQFPNYSSELNVNALELEDSALYLCASSPRTAIVEQYFGPGTRLTVT.

The chain joins TRBV4-1 to TRBJ1-4; TRBD1 aligns across 7 bases. Germline CDR1 and CDR2: MGHRA and YSYEKL. CDR3 length: 15 amino acids. V trimming: 1 base; J trimming: 4 bases; junction bases outside the gene matches: 3. The CDR3: CASSQVGTVNEKLFF. The CDR3 DNA is TGCGCCAGCAGCCAAGTTGGGACAGTTAATGAAAAACTGTTTTTT.

This chain joins TRBV18 and TRBJ1-2; TRBD1 matches 8 bases. The junction had 10 bases not matched to a gene; V was cut back by 7 bases and J by 6 bases. This CDR3 region has 14 residues. Germline CDR1 is KGHSH and CDR2 is LQKENI. The CDR3 region is CASFIGQGNNGYTF. Here the CDR3 DNA reads TGTGCCAGCTTTATCGGACAGGGAAATAATGGCTACACCTTC.

The V gene is TRBV12-2, the J gene TRBJ1-4. TRBV12-2 is a recognized pseudogene. This CDR3 is built from 12 residues. The CDR3 DNA reads TGTGCAAGGAGGGGGGAGCGTGAAAAACTGTTTTTT. The encoded protein is CARRGEREKLFF.

The V gene is TRBV12-3 or TRBV12-4, the J gene TRBJ1-6, with 7 bases identical to TRBD1. J lost 7 bases, V lost 8 bases, and 5 bases had no gene match. The CDR3 has 13 amino acids. The CDR3 region is CASQTGSNSPLHF. The CDR3 DNA follows: TGTGCCAGCCAGACAGGGAGCAATTCACCCCTCCACTTT.

This sequence joins TRBV7-9 and TRBJ1-4; D gene unclear. Germline lookup yields CDR1 SEHNR and CDR2 FQNEAQ (reference sequence). Trimming shortened V by 1 base and J by 0 bases, and 6 bases separated the two germline ends. This CDR3 has 15 amino acids. The CDR3 sequence is CASSLGATTNEKLFF. The CDR3 coding sequence is TGTGCCAGCAGCTTAGGAGCTACAACTAATGAAAAACTGTTTTTT. The whole variable domain, filled in from reference TRBV7-9 and TRBJ1-4, reads DTGVSQNPRHKITKRGQNVTFRCDPISEHNRLYWYRQTLGQGPEFLTYFQNEAQLEKSRLLSDRFSAERPKGSFSTLEIQRTEQGDSAMYLCASSLGATTNEKLFFGSGTQLSVL.

V is TRBV5-1 and J is TRBJ2-5; D is unresolved. This CDR3 spans 13 amino acids. Trimming stripped 4 bases from V and 5 bases from J, with 12 bases between. Per germline, CDR1 SGHRS and CDR2 YFSETQ. The CDR3 nucleotides are TGCGCCAGCAGCCCTAAGGGAACGGAGACCCAGTACTTC. Its protein is CASSPKGTETQYF. The full variable domain, its missing parts supplied by reference TRBV5-1 and TRBJ2-5, is KAGVTQTPRYLIKTRGQQVTLSCSPISGHRSVSWYQQTPGQGLQFLFEYFSETQRNKGNFPGRFSGRQFSNSRSEMNVSTLELGDSALYLCASSPKGTETQYFGPGTRLLVL.

This sequence joins TRBV25-1 and TRBJ2-2, with D maybe TRBD1 (5 bases). The germline V gene encodes CDR1 MGHDK and CDR2 SYGVNS. V was clipped by 2 bases and J by 3 bases, with 13 bases between them. This CDR3 spans 16 amino acids. CDR3 nucleotide sequence: TGTGCCAGCAGTGAAGGTGGGGCAGGACACACCGGGGAGCTGTTTTTT. It codes for CASSEGGAGHTGELFF. Full variable domain (rest looked up from reference TRBV25-1 and TRBJ2-2): EADIYQTPRYLVIGTGKKITLECSQTMGHDKMYWYQQDPGMELHLIHYSYGVNSTEKGDLSSESTVSRIRTEHFPLTLESARPSHTSQYLCASSEGGAGHTGELFFGEGSRLTVL.

This clone was picked up one time. The J gene is TRBJ1-6, the V gene TRBV30; no firm D call. The CDR3 extends over 13 amino acids. Germline V CDR1 and CDR2: GTSNPN, SVGIG (reference sequence). Trimming stripped 4 bases from V and 7 bases from J, with 11 bases between. The CDR3 loop reads CAWIGPANSPLHF. CDR3 nucleotide sequence: TGTGCCTGGATCGGCCCAGCCAATTCACCCCTCCACTTT. Full variable domain (rest looked up from reference TRBV30 and TRBJ1-6): SQTIHQWPATLVQPVGSPLSLECTVEGTSNPNLYWYRQAAGRGLQLLFYSVGIGQISSEVPQNLSASRPQDRQFILSSKKLLLSDSGFYLCAWIGPANSPLHFGNGTRLTVT.

Concerning this clone: Compared with germline, one end of the junction differs, possibly owing to a read error. The rearrangement links TRBV7-7 to TRBJ2-2; 8 bases are a match to TRBD2. The CDR3 length is 16 residues. The germline V gene has CDR1 SSHAT and CDR2 FNYEAQ (reference sequence). CDR3 amino acids: CASSSTSGANTGELFF. The CDR3 DNA sequence: TGTGCTAGCAGCTCTACTAGCGGAGCGAACACCGGGGAGCTGTTTTTT.

V is TRBV9 and J is TRBJ2-7; D assignment may be TRBD1 or TRBD2 (5 bases each). Trimming cost V 0 bases and J 0 bases, with 13 bases left between them. CDR1 and CDR2 (germline): SGDLS, YYNGEE. There are 16 residues in the CDR3. CDR3 protein: CASSVGPGRISYEQYF. The CDR3 DNA reads as TGTGCCAGCAGCGTAGGCCCGGGACGGATCTCCTACGAGCAGTACTTC.

This chain connects TRBV9 to TRBJ1-6; maybe TRBD1 (5 bases). The length of the CDR3 is 15 residues. V lost 1 base and J lost 6, with 11 bases in between. Germline CDR1 reads SGDLS; CDR2 reads YYNGEE. The DNA for the CDR3 is TGTGCCAGCAGCGTAAGGGGAACGTCTAATTCACCCCTCCACTTT. This codes for CASSVRGTSNSPLHF.

The chain joins TRBV5-4 to TRBJ2-3; TRBD1 or TRBD2 may be the D gene (6 bases each). This CDR3 contains 18 residues. With 2 bases removed from V and 2 bases from J, the gap between germline ends came to 21 bases. Germline V lookup: CDR1 SGHNT, CDR2 YYREEE (reference sequence). The CDR3 DNA sequence: TGTGCCAGCAGCTTCCCGAGGTCGGTAGGGGGACTCACAGATACGCAGTATTTT. This encodes CASSFPRSVGGLTDTQYF.

The chain combines TRBV10-3 with TRBJ2-7, with 7 nucleotides matching TRBD1. From germline, CDR1 is ENHRY and CDR2 SYGVKD. J gave up 2 bases and V 6 bases, and 13 bases lay outside the gene matches. The CDR3 consists of 16 residues. CDR3 in DNA: TGTGCCATCAGCCCAAAAGGACAGGACTTTACCTACGAGCAGTACTTC. Its protein is CAISPKGQDFTYEQYF.

The rearrangement links TRBV7-3 to TRBJ1-1, with D possibly TRBD1 on 5 matching bases. The V end was cut by 5 bases, the J end by 0 bases, with 13 bases between. The CDR3 has 15 residues. Germline loops: CDR1 SGHTA, CDR2 FQGTGA. Written as DNA, the CDR3 is TGTGCCAGCAGCACCCACGGGGGATTGAACACTGAAGCTTTCTTT. Translated: CASSTHGGLNTEAFF.

V is TRBV2 and J is TRBJ1-1; tentative D call: TRBD1 (5 bases). The germline CDR1 and CDR2 sequences are SNHLY and FYNNEI. The CDR3 loop spans 14 amino acids. Trimming cost V 4 bases and J 10 bases, with 19 bases left between them. The CDR3 DNA is TGTGCCAGCAGTGGGGACGGAGGGGTGATGCGAGCTTTCTTT. As protein: CASSGDGGVMRAFF. Filled out from reference TRBV2 and TRBJ1-1, the complete variable domain reads EPEVTQTPSHQVTQMGQEVILRCVPISNHLYFYWYRQILGQKVEFLVSFYNNEISEKSEIFDDQFSVERPDGSNFTLKIRSTKLEDSAMYFCASSGDGGVMRAFFGQGTRLTVV.

The table lists this clone with a count of one. Here the CDR3 reads CASSVGGIARQHNEQFF. CDR3 sequence (DNA): TGTGCCAGCAGCGTAGGAGGAATTGCGAGACAGCACAATGAGCAGTTCTTC. The chain carries TRBV9 and TRBJ2-1; maybe TRBD1 (5 bases). Germline CDR1 and CDR2: SGDLS and YYNGEE. The CDR3 covers 17 residues. V was cut by 0 bases and J by 5 bases, with 18 bases left in between.

A few counts support this clone. The sample contains more than one DNA sequence encoding this CDR3. The V and J genes are TRBV5-1 and TRBJ1-2; 9 positions agree with TRBD1. There are 15 residues in the CDR3. The junction had 8 bases not matched to a gene; V was cut back by 4 bases and J by 4 bases. Germline CDR1 reads SGHRS; CDR2 reads YFSETQ. CDR3 sequence reads: CASSPGQGGGYGYTF. The DNA of the CDR3 is TGCGCCAGCAGCCCGGGACAGGGCGGGGGCTATGGCTACACCTTC. Based on the CDR3 plus reference TRBV5-1 and TRBJ1-2, the full variable domain is KAGVTQTPRYLIKTRGQQVTLSCSPISGHRSVSWYQQTPGQGLQFLFEYFSETQRNKGNFPGRFSGRQFSNSRSEMNVSTLELGDSALYLCASSPGQGGGYGYTFGSGTRLTVV.

The chain combines TRBV5-1 with TRBJ2-1; D is uncertain. V was pared by 2 bases and J by 8 bases, with 11 bases between. The CDR3 runs 13 residues. The germline CDR1 and CDR2 sequences are SGHRS and YFSETQ. The CDR3 loop is CASSFAHSDEQFF. CDR3 nucleotide sequence: TGCGCCAGCAGCTTCGCCCACTCGGATGAGCAGTTCTTC.

The chain joins TRBV27 to TRBJ1-3, with D unclear. Trimming removed 3 bases at V and 3 bases at J, with 9 bases between. CDR3 length: 14 residues. Germline lookup yields CDR1 MNHEY and CDR2 SMNVEV (reference sequence). In DNA form, the CDR3 reads TGTGCCAGCAGTTTGGGAGGGCATGGAAACACCATATATTTT. This sequence encodes CASSLGGHGNTIYF.

This chain links TRBV3-1 (or the pseudogene TRBV3-2) with TRBJ1-2, with 8 bases identical to TRBD1. From germline, CDR1 is LGHDT and CDR2 YNNKEL (reference sequence). The V and J ends lost 0 bases and 7 bases, in that order; junction bases with no gene match: 7. The CDR3 has 15 residues. Here the CDR3 reads CASSQDPGGAGGYTF. The CDR3 region has the DNA TGTGCCAGCAGCCAAGACCCAGGGGGCGCAGGTGGCTACACCTTC.

This chain joins TRBV7-9 and TRBJ1-1; the D is unclear. The CDR3 is 12 residues long. V was pared by 5 bases and J by 6 bases, with 10 bases between. Germline V CDR1 and CDR2: SEHNR, FQNEAQ (reference sequence). CDR3 bases: TGTGCCAGCAGCCTCTTAACCCCTGAAGCTTTCTTT. This encodes CASSLLTPEAFF.

The J gene is TRBJ2-5, the V gene TRBV10-3; weak D call: TRBD2 (6 bases). This CDR3 is built from 14 residues. CDR1 is ENHRY, CDR2 SYGVKD, per germline. Trimming took off 6 bases at V and 2 bases at J, with 13 bases between the two ends. The CDR3 DNA follows: TGTGCCATCAGCCCCGCGGGGCAGCAAGAGACCCAGTACTTC. Protein: CAISPAGQQETQYF.